The subject of this entry is one TCR beta chain. The antigen remains unidentified. This sample stems from a study of cytomegalovirus exposure and HLA in healthy donors. This CDR3 is built from 15 residues. Trimming took off 3 bases at V and 4 bases at J, with 13 bases between the two ends. Germline V gene lookup returns CDR1 MDHEN and CDR2 SYDVKM. The PCR used 60 Vbeta and 13 Jbeta primers. Sequenced by immunoSEQ multiplex PCR; TCRdb stores in-frame clones only, minus some. Of about 180,000 clones in the sample, around 76% are singletons; the top ten hold over 2%. General observations from the study: In vitro, a few CMV-associated chains proved specific for CMV antigens.

The specimen sequenced was PBMCs. The sequence was obtained from a woman aged 25 to 39 in good health and CMV-seropositive. V and J are TRBV28 and TRBJ1-3; perhaps TRBD1 as D (6 bases). CDR3 residues: CASSFRRGAGNTIYF. The CDR3 DNA follows: TGTGCCAGCAGTTTCCGCAGGGGTGCAGGAAACACCATATATTTT. The full variable domain, completed using reference TRBV28 and TRBJ1-3, is DVKVTQSSRYLVKRTGEKVFLECVQDMDHENMFWYRQDPGLGLRLIYFSYDVKMKEKGDIPEGYSVSREKKERFSLILESASTNQTSMYLCASSFRRGAGNTIYFGEGSWLTVV.